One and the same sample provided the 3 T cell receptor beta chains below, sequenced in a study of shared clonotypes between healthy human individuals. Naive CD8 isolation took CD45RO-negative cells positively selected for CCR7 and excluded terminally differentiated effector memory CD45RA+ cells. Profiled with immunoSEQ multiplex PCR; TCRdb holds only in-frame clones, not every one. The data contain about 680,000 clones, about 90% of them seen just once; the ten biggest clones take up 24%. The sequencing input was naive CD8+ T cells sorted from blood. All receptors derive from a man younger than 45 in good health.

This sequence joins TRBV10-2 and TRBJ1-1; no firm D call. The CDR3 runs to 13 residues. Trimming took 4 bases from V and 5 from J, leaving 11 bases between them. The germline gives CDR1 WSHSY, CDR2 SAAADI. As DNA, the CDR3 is TGCGCCAGCAGTGCCGGAACGGGGACTGAAGCTTTCTTT. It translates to CASSAGTGTEAFF.

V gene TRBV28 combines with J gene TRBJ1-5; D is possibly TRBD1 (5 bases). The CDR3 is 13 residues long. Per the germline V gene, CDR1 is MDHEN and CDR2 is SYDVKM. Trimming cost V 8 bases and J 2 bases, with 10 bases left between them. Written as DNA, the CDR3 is TGTGCCAGCGTAGGGGCGGGCAATCAGCCCCAGCATTTT. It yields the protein CASVGAGNQPQHF.

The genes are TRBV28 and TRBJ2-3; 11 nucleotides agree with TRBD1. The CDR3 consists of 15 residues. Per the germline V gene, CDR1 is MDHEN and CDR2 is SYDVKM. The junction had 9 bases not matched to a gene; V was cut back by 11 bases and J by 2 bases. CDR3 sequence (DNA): TGTGCCGCCGATAAGGGACAGGGGGTCACAGATACGCAGTATTTT. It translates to CAADKGQGVTDTQYF.